Listed here is a single T cell receptor beta chain. The data stem from a study of blood T cell repertoires in COVID-19. Background on the study: The United States, Italy and Spain were the sources of the acute and convalescent COVID-19 samples. In each case, the material was cDNA or gDNA derived from T cells, B-cell-depleted T cells, or PBMCs.

Per the authors' pipeline: Amplification from reference gene primers served as the basis for estimated nucleated cell counts. TCRdb's copy holds only in-frame clones and misses some; the assay was immunoSEQ multiplex PCR. V and J calls and clone size are those listed in that table; D and trimming were worked out from the DNA. The sample lists 140,000 or so clones, roughly 84% seen once, with about 10% in the top ten. The CDR3 extends over 15 amino acids. The germline CDR1 and CDR2 sequences are SEHNR and FQNEAQ (reference sequence). The V and J ends lost 1 base and 0 bases respectively, with 9 bases between them.

This chain links TRBV7-9 with TRBJ1-1; D not certain. The sequence was obtained from a man between 60 and 75 years old with active or convalescent COVID-19. Material: peripheral blood. CDR3 nucleotides: TGTGCCAGCAGCTTAGGGTTAGTAGTGAACACTGAAGCTTTCTTT. Amino acids: CASSLGLVVNTEAFF.